The sequence of this T cell receptor (beta chain) was determined in a study of PD-L1 blockade in urothelial cancer. As for the study in general: About 90% of the 29 patients were men who had bladder-origin urothelial cancer. Blood-derived samples held a median roughly 150,000 T cells. Researchers looked at the blood 3 weeks (second dose) and 6 weeks after treatment began.

The CDR3 consists of 12 residues. Germline values: CDR1 MNHEY, CDR2 SVGAGI. V was trimmed by 6 bases and J by 7 bases, leaving 12 bases between them. TCRdb's copy holds only in-frame clones and misses some; the assay was immunoSEQ multiplex PCR. Here the sample spans fewer than 30,000 clones, 84% being singletons. Sample contribution per patient ranged from 1 to 8, covering pretreatment and on-treatment. The chain combines TRBV6-5 with TRBJ1-2, with D possibly TRBD1 on 6 matching bases. The source of this sequence is a man between 65 and 80 years old with urothelial cancer. The sample consisted of PBMCs, taken around atezolizumab (anti-PD-L1) treatment. The CDR3 DNA follows: TGTGCCAGCAGAACAGGGATGGGTGGCTACACCTTC. It specifies CASRTGMGGYTF.